Listed below are T cell receptor beta chains from one sample, sequenced in a study of blood T cell repertoires in COVID-19. TCRdb's copy holds only in-frame clones and misses some; the assay was immunoSEQ multiplex PCR. Among about 170,000 clones listed, about 87% were seen once. The sequencing input was peripheral blood. All receptors come from a man aged 55 to 70 with acute or convalescent COVID-19. CDR3s include the opening cysteine and the closing phenylalanine or tryptophan. A D gene is named only where the DNA matches it firmly. A clone size is listed for some rows: how often the clone was seen (once, few, many), or a class if it is expanded.

>TRBV15|-|TRBJ1-4|-
TGTGCCACCAGCTCTCAGGGGCGCTTGGGTGAAAAACTGTTTTTT
CATSSQGRLGEKLFF
>TRBV7-9|-|TRBJ2-5|TRBD1
TGTGCCAGCAGCTTTAGACAGGGGGCCTACTTCGGCCAAGAGACCCAGTACTTC
CASSFRQGAYFGQETQYF
>TRBV30|-|TRBJ2-1|TRBD2
TGTGCCTGGAGTCTTCCTAGCGGACTGTACCGGAGCTCCTACAATGAGCAGTTCTTC
CAWSLPSGLYRSSYNEQFF
>TRBV6-1|-|TRBJ2-7|TRBD2
TGTGCCAGCAGTAAAGCCAGAGCGGGAGGTAACGAGCAGTACTTC
CASSKARAGGNEQYF
>TRBV3-1/TRBV3-2|-|TRBJ1-1|-
TGTGCCAGCGGCCCTAGGACTGAAGCTTTCTTT
CASGPRTEAFF
>TRBV5-1|-|TRBJ1-1|-
TGCGCCAGCGAAAGGGTAGGGGGGGCGATCGCTGAAGCTTTCTTT
CASERVGGAIAEAFF
>TRBV10-3|-|TRBJ2-1|-
TGTGCCATCAGTGAGTCAACTCCGGGTGAGCAGTTCTTC
CAISESTPGEQFF
>TRBV20-1|-|TRBJ2-1|-
TGCAGTGCTAGTCAGGGACTCTACAATGAGCAGTTCTTC
CSASQGLYNEQFF
>TRBV10-3|-|TRBJ2-1|TRBD1
TGTGCCATCAGTGACGCCGGGACAGGGGTAAATGAGCAGTTCTTC
CAISDAGTGVNEQFF
>TRBV30|-|TRBJ1-2|TRBD1
TGTGCCTGGAGTGTACAAAGGACAGGTTTTAACTATGGCTACACCTTC
CAWSVQRTGFNYGYTF
>TRBV6-1|-|TRBJ1-5|-
TGTGCCAGCAGTGAAGATAGGCGGCAGCCCCAGCATTTT
CASSEDRRQPQHF
>TRBV2|-|TRBJ2-5|TRBD2
TGTGCCAGCAGTAGGCGACTAGCGGGGTCGGAGGCCCAGTACTTC
CASSRRLAGSEAQYF
>TRBV7-9|few|TRBJ2-1|TRBD2
TGTGCCAGCAGCTCTAGCGGGGCCTACAATGAGCAGTTCTTC
CASSSSGAYNEQFF
>TRBV3-1/TRBV3-2|-|TRBJ1-2|-
TGTGCCAGCAGCCAAGTCCCGGGTGTCAATGGCTACACCTTC
CASSQVPGVNGYTF
>TRBV7-2|-|TRBJ1-3|TRBD1
TGTGCCAGCAGCCACCGGGCAGGGGGTAGAAACACCATATATTTT
CASSHRAGGRNTIYF
>TRBV11-3|-|TRBJ2-1|-
TGTGCCAGCAGCTTAGGAGGGCTAGCGTTCAACAATGAGCAGTTCTTC
CASSLGGLAFNNEQFF
>TRBV25-1|-|TRBJ1-2|-
TGTGCCAGCAGTGAGCCCGGGAATGTGTATGGCTACACCTTC
CASSEPGNVYGYTF
>TRBV18|-|TRBJ1-1|-
TGTGCCAGCTCACCGAGCCAAGGGTCAGGGGAAGCTTTCTTT
CASSPSQGSGEAFF
>TRBV6-6|-|TRBJ2-7|-
TGTGCCAGCAGTTACCGCGGCAGGGGTTCCTACGAGCAGTACTTC
CASSYRGRGSYEQYF
>TRBV6-1|-|TRBJ2-1|TRBD1
TGTGCCAGCAGTGGGACAGGGGGCCAGTCCTACAATGAGCAGTTCTTC
CASSGTGGQSYNEQFF
>TRBV29-1|-|TRBJ2-3|-
TGCAGCGTTACAGTCCAAGATACGCAGTATTTT
CSVTVQDTQYF
>TRBV2|-|TRBJ1-2|-
TGTGCCAGCAGTGAAGGGGGGGGCTATGGCTACACCTTC
CASSEGGGYGYTF
>TRBV7-9|-|TRBJ2-3|TRBD2
TGTGCCAGCAGCTCACAATGGGATAGACTAGCGGGCACAGATACGCAGTATTTT
CASSSQWDRLAGTDTQYF
>TRBV12-3/TRBV12-4|-|TRBJ1-2|-
TGTGCCAGCAGGCAAACAGGGTTGGACGGCTACACCTTC
CASRQTGLDGYTF
>TRBV7-3|-|TRBJ2-3|TRBD1
TGTGCCAGCAGCTTACGTCCCCAGACAGGGAGTAAAACTAGCACAGATACGCAGTATTTT
CASSLRPQTGSKTSTDTQYF
>TRBV27|-|TRBJ2-3|TRBD1
TGTGCCAGCAGTTTACAGGGGGTCCCGAGCACAGATACGCAGTATTTT
CASSLQGVPSTDTQYF
>TRBV4-2|-|TRBJ1-5|-
TGTGCCAGCAGCCAAAACACAGGCACTCAGCCCCAGCATTTT
CASSQNTGTQPQHF
>TRBV19|-|TRBJ2-7|TRBD2
TGTGCCAGTAGGAGGACTAGCGGGAGCTACGAGCAGTACTTC
CASRRTSGSYEQYF
>TRBV27|-|TRBJ2-7|-
TGTGCCAGCAGTTTATCGGGGGGCGAGCAGTACTTC
CASSLSGGEQYF
>TRBV29-1|once|TRBJ2-7|TRBD1
TGCAGCGTTATAAATCCGGGACAGACGCAGTACTTC
CSVINPGQTQYF
>TRBV5-1|-|TRBJ1-3|-
TGCGCCAGCAGCTTGGCCGGGGGTTCTGGAAACACCATATATTTT
CASSLAGGSGNTIYF